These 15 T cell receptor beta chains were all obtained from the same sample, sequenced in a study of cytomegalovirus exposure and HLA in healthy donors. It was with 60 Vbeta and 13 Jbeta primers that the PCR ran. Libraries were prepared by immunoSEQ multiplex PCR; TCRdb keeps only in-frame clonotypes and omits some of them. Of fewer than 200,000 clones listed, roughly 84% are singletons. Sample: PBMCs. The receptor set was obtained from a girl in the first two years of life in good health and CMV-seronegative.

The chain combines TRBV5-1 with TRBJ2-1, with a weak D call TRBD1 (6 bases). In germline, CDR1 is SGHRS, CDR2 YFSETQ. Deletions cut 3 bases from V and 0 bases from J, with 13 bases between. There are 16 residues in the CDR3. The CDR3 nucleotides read TGCGCCAGCAGCTCGCCCGGGACATACTCCTACAATGAGCAGTTCTTC. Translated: CASSSPGTYSYNEQFF.

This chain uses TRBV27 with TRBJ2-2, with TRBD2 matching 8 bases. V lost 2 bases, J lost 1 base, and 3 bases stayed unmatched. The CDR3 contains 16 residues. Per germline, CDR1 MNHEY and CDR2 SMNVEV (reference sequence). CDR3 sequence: CASSLAGGLNTGELFF. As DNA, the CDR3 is TGTGCCAGCAGTTTAGCGGGGGGACTGAACACCGGGGAGCTGTTTTTT.

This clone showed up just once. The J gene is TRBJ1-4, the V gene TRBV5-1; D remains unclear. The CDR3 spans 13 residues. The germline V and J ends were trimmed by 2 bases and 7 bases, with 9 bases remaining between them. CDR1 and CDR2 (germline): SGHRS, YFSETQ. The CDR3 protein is CASSFVGGEKLFF. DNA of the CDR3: TGCGCCAGCAGCTTCGTTGGCGGTGAAAAACTGTTTTTT.

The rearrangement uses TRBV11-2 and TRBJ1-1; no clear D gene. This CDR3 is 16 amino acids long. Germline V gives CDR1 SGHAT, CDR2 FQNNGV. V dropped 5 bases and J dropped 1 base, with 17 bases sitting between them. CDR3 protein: CASSDFSLRRNTEAFF. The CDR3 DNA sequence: TGTGCCAGCAGCGATTTTAGCTTACGGAGGAACACTGAAGCTTTCTTT. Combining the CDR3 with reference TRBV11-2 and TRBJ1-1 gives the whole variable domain EAGVAQSPRYKIIEKRQSVAFWCNPISGHATLYWYQQILGQGPKLLIQFQNNGVVDDSQLPKDRFSAERLKGVDSTLKIQPAKLEDSAVYLCASSDFSLRRNTEAFFGQGTRLTVV.

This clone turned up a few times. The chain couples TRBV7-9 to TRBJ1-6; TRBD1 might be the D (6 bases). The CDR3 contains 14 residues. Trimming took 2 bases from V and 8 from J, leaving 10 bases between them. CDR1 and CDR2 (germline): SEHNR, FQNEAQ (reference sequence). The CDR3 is CASSLPGAYSPLHF. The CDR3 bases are TGTGCCAGCAGCTTACCAGGGGCCTATTCACCCCTCCACTTT.

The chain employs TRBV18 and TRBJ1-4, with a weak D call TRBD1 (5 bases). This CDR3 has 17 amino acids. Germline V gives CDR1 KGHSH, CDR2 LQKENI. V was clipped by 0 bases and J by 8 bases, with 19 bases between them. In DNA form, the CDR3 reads TGTGCCAGCTCACCACCGCGGCTCGCGGGGGGTAACGAAAAACTGTTTTTT. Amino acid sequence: CASSPPRLAGGNEKLFF. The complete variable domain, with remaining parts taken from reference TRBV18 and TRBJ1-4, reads NAGVMQNPRHLVRRRGQEARLRCSPMKGHSHVYWYRQLPEEGLKFMVYLQKENIIDESGMPKERFSAEFPKEGPSILRIQQVVRGDSAAYFCASSPPRLAGGNEKLFFGSGTQLSVL.

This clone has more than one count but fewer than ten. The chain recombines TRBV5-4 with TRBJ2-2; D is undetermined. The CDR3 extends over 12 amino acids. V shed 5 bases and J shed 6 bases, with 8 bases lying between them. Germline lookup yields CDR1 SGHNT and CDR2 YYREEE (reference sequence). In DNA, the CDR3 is TGTGCCAGCAGTAGAGGCGCCGGGGAGCTGTTTTTT. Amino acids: CASSRGAGELFF.

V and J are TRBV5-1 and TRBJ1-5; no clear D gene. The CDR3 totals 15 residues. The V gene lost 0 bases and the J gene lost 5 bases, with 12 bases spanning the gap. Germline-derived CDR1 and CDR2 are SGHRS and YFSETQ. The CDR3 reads CASSLGASGDQPQHF. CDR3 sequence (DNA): TGCGCCAGCAGCTTGGGGGCATCGGGAGATCAGCCCCAGCATTTT.

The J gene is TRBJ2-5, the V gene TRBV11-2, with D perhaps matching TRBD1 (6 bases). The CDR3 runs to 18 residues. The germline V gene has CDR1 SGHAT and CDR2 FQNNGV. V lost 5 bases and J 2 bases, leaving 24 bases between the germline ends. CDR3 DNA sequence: TGTGCCAGCAGCCCGAACCGGGACACGGAACCGGGGCAAGAGACCCAGTACTTC. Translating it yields CASSPNRDTEPGQETQYF.

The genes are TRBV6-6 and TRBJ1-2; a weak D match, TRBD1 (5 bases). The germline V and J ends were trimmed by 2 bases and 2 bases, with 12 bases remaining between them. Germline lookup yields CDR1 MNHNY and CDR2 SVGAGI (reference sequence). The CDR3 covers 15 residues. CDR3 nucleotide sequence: TGTGCCAGCAGTTACAGACAGCCGAAAAACTATGGCTACACCTTC. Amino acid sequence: CASSYRQPKNYGYTF.

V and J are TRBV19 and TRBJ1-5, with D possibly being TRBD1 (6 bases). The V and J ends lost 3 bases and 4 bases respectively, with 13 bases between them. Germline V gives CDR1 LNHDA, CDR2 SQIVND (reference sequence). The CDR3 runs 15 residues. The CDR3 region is CASSMVDRLNQPQHF. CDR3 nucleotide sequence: TGTGCCAGTAGTATGGTCGACAGGCTGAATCAGCCCCAGCATTTT.

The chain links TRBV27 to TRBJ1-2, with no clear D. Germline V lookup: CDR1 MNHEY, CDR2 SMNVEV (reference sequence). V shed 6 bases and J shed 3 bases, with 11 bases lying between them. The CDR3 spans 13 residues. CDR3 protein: CASSFSRDYGYTF. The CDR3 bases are TGTGCCAGCAGCTTTAGTCGGGACTATGGCTACACCTTC.

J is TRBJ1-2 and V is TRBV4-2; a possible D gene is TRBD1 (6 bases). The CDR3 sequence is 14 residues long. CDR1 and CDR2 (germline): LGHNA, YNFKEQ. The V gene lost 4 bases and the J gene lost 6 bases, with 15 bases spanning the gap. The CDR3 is CASSLPRGPDGYTF. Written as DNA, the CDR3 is TGTGCCAGCAGCCTCCCCAGGGGACCAGATGGCTACACCTTC.

CDR3 loop: CASGLNPWADGNTIYF. CDR3 DNA sequence: TGTGCTAGTGGTTTAAACCCATGGGCAGATGGAAACACCATATATTTT. The chain combines TRBV12-5 with TRBJ1-3; D call uncertain. V dropped 3 bases and J dropped 3 bases, with 15 bases sitting between them. CDR1 LGHNT and CDR2 FRNRAP come from the germline V gene. The CDR3 runs 16 residues.

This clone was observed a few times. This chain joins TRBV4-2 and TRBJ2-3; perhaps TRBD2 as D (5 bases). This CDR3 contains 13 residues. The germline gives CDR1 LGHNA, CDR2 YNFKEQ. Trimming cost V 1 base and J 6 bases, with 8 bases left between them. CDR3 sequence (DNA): TGTGCCAGCAGCCAAGTCCAGCGGGATACGCAGTATTTT. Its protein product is CASSQVQRDTQYF.